The 5 T cell receptor beta chains reported below all come from one sample, sequenced in a study of blood T cell repertoires in COVID-19. The protocol was immunoSEQ multiplex PCR, while the TCRdb copy is restricted to in-frame clones and leaves out a portion. The data hold roughly 400,000 clones, with around 91% observed a single time. Material: PBMCs or T cells enriched from blood (not recorded which). The source of these receptors is a young man who had recovered from COVID-19.

The chain uses TRBV7-9 and TRBJ2-3; 8 bases fit TRBD1. The CDR3 is 15 amino acids. Germline V gene lookup returns CDR1 SEHNR and CDR2 FQNEAQ (reference sequence). The J segment lost 6 bases and the V segment lost 1 base, leaving 6 bases of the junction unmatched. The CDR3, as DNA: TGTGCCAGCAGCTTAGTACCCCGACAGGGGGATACGCAGTATTTT. As protein: CASSLVPRQGDTQYF.

V gene TRBV15 combines with J gene TRBJ2-7; TRBD2 agrees at 9 bases. The CDR3 sequence is 13 residues long. V lost 3 bases, J lost 6 bases, and 3 bases stayed unmatched. Germline values: CDR1 LNHNV, CDR2 YYDKDF (reference sequence). CDR3 in DNA: TGTGCCACCAGCAGGGGGACTAGCCGCGAGCAGTACTTC. This translates into CATSRGTSREQYF.

This clone was recorded once. The chain recombines TRBV2 with TRBJ2-7, with 10 bases matching TRBD1. Germline V gene lookup returns CDR1 SNHLY and CDR2 FYNNEI. V lost 5 bases and J lost 4; bases outside the gene matches: 8. The CDR3 has 15 amino acids. CDR3: CASSRGTGEAYEQYF. The CDR3 DNA is TGTGCCAGCAGTAGGGGGACAGGGGAGGCGTACGAGCAGTACTTC.

This rearrangement joins TRBV11-2 to TRBJ1-5, with a weak D call TRBD1 (5 bases). CDR1 SGHAT and CDR2 FQNNGV come from the germline V gene. V lost 3 bases and J 4 bases, leaving 13 bases between the germline ends. This CDR3 contains 15 residues. The CDR3 loop reads CASSLGDSDNQPQHF. The CDR3 region has the DNA TGTGCCAGCAGCTTGGGCGACAGTGATAATCAGCCCCAGCATTTT. Combining the CDR3 with reference TRBV11-2 and TRBJ1-5 gives the whole variable domain EAGVAQSPRYKIIEKRQSVAFWCNPISGHATLYWYQQILGQGPKLLIQFQNNGVVDDSQLPKDRFSAERLKGVDSTLKIQPAKLEDSAVYLCASSLGDSDNQPQHFGDGTRLSIL.

The J gene is TRBJ1-3, the V gene TRBV14, with D hard to call. The CDR3 is 13 amino acids. Germline values: CDR1 SGHDN, CDR2 FVKESK. V was trimmed by 3 bases and J by 3 bases, leaving 6 bases between them. In nucleotides, the CDR3 is TGTGCCAGCAGCCACAGTAATGGAAACACCATATATTTT. This gives the protein CASSHSNGNTIYF. Full variable domain (remainder filled in from reference TRBV14 and TRBJ1-3): EAGVTQFPSHSVIEKGQTVTLRCDPISGHDNLYWYRRVMGKEIKFLLHFVKESKQDESGMPNNRFLAERTGGTYSTLKVQPAELEDSGVYFCASSHSNGNTIYFGEGSWLTVV.